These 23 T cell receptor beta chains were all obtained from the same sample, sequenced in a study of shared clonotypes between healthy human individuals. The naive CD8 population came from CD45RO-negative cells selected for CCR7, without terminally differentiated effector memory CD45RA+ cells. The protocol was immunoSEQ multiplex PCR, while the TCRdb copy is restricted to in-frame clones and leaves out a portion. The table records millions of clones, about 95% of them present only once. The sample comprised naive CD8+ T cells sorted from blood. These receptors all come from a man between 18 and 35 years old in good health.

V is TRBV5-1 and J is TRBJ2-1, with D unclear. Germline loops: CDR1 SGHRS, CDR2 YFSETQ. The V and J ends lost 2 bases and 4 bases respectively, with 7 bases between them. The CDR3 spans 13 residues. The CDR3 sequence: CASSFLQYNEQFF. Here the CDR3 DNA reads TGCGCCAGCAGCTTTTTACAGTACAATGAGCAGTTCTTC.

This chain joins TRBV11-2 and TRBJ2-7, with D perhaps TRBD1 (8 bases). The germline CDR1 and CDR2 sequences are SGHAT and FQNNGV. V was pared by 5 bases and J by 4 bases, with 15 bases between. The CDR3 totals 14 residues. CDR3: CASSRTGRGYEQYF. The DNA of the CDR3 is TGTGCCAGCAGCAGGACAGGGAGGGGGTACGAGCAGTACTTC.

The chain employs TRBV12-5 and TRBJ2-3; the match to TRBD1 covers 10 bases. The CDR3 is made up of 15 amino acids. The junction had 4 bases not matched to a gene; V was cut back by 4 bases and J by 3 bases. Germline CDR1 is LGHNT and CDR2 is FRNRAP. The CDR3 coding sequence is TGTGCTAGTGGTTCCGGGACAGGGGAAACAGATACGCAGTATTTT. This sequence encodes CASGSGTGETDTQYF.

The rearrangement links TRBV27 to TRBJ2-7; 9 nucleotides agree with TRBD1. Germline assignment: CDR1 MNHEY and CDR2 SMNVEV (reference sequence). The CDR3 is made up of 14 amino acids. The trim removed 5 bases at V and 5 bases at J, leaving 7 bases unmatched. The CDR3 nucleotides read TGTGCCAGCAGTCGAGGGACAGGGTGGAACGAGCAGTACTTC. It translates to CASSRGTGWNEQYF.

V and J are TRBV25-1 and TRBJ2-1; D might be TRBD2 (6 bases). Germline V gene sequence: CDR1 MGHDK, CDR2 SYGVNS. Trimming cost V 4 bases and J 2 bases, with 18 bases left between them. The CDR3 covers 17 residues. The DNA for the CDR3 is TGTGCCAGCAGTGCCCAAACAGGAGGGGTGGCCTACAATGAGCAGTTCTTC. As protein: CASSAQTGGVAYNEQFF.

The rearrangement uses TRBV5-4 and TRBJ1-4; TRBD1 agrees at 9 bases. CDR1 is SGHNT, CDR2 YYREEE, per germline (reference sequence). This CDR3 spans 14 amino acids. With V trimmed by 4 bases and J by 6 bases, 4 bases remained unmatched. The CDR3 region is CASSLQGADEKLFF. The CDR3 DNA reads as TGTGCCAGCAGCCTACAGGGGGCGGATGAAAAACTGTTTTTT.

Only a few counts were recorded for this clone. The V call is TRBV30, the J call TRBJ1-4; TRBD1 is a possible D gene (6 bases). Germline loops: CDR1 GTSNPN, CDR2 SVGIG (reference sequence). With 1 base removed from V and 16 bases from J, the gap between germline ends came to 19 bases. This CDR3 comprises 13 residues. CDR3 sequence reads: CAWSAQNGQFSFF. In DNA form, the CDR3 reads TGTGCCTGGAGTGCCCAAAACGGACAGTTCTCGTTTTTT.

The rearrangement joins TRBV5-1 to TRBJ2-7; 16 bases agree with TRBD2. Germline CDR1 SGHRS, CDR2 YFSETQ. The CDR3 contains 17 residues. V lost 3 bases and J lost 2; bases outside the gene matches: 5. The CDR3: CASSSGLAGGRTYEQYF. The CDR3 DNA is TGCGCCAGCAGCTCGGGACTAGCGGGAGGGCGGACCTACGAGCAGTACTTC.

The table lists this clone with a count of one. CDR3 coding DNA: TGTGCCAGCAGCTTGCTAGCGGGAGGTGGGGAGCTGTTTTTT. Translated, it gives CASSLLAGGGELFF. The rearrangement uses TRBV11-2 and TRBJ2-2, with 11 nucleotides matching TRBD2. V lost 3 bases, J lost 8 bases, and 2 bases stayed unmatched. The CDR3 extends over 14 amino acids. CDR1 is SGHAT, CDR2 FQNNGV, per germline.

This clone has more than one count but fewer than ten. The CDR3 DNA reads TGTGCCAGCAGCCGAGCCGGCTCTGGAAACACCATATATTTT. This codes for CASSRAGSGNTIYF. The chain links TRBV25-1 to TRBJ1-3, with D hard to call. The V gene's germline CDR1 is MGHDK and CDR2 SYGVNS. This CDR3 region has 14 residues. The V end was cut by 6 bases, the J end by 0 bases, with 9 bases between.

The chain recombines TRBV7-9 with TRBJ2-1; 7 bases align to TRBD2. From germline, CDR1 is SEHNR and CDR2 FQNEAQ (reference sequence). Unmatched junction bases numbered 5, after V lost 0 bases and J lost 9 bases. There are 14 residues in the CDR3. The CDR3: CASSLAGAGSEQFF. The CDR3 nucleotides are TGTGCCAGCAGCTTAGCCGGAGCGGGATCTGAGCAGTTCTTC.

CDR3 coding DNA: TGTGCCAGCAGCCTGGGGGAGGGCCTCACAGATACGCAGTATTTT. As protein: CASSLGEGLTDTQYF. The gene calls are TRBV7-9 and TRBJ2-3; 7 positions match TRBD2. Germline trimming cut 5 bases from V and 2 bases from J; bases unmatched to any gene: 7. The CDR3 consists of 15 residues. Germline values: CDR1 SEHNR, CDR2 FQNEAQ (reference sequence).

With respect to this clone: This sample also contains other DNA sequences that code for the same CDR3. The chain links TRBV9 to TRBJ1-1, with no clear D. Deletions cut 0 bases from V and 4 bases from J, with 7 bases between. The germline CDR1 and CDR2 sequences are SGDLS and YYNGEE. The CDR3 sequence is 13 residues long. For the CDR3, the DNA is TGTGCCAGCAGCGTAGCTTGGGGCACTGAAGCTTTCTTT. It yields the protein CASSVAWGTEAFF. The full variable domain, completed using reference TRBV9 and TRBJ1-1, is DSGVTQTPKHLITATGQRVTLRCSPRSGDLSVYWYQQSLDQGLQFLIQYYNGEERAKGNILERFSAQQFPDLHSELNLSSLELGDSALYFCASSVAWGTEAFFGQGTRLTVV.

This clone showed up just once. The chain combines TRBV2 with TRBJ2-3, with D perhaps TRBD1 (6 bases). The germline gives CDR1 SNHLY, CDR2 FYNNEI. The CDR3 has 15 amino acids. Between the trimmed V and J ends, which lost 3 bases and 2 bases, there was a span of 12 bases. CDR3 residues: CASSDRGPITDTQYF. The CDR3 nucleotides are TGTGCCAGCAGTGACAGGGGTCCCATCACAGATACGCAGTATTTT. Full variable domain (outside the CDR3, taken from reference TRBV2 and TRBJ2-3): EPEVTQTPSHQVTQMGQEVILRCVPISNHLYFYWYRQILGQKVEFLVSFYNNEISEKSEIFDDQFSVERPDGSNFTLKIRSTKLEDSAMYFCASSDRGPITDTQYFGPGTRLTVL.

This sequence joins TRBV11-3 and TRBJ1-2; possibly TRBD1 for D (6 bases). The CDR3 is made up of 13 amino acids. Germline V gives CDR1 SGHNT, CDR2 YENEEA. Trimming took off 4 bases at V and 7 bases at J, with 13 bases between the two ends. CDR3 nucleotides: TGTGCCAGCAGCTCTTCGACAGGACTTGGCTACACCTTC. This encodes CASSSSTGLGYTF.

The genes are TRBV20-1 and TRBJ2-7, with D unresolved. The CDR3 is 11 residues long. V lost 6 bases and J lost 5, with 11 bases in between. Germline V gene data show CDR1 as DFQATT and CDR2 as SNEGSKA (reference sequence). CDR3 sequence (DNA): TGCAGTGCCCGACCGGGTAACGAGCAGTACTTC. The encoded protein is CSARPGNEQYF.

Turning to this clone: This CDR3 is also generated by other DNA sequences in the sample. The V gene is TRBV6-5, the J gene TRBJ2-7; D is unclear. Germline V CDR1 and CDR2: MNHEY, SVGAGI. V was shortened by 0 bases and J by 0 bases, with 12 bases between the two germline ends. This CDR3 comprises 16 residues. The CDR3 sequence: CASSYSIGQSSYEQYF. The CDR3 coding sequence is TGTGCCAGCAGTTACTCGATTGGTCAGAGCTCCTACGAGCAGTACTTC.

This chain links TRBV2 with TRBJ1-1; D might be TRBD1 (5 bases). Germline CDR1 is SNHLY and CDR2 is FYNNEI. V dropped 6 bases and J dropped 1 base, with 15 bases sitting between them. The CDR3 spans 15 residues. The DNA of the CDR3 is TGTGCCAGCAGAGCTTCGGACATGGGGAACACTGAAGCTTTCTTT. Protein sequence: CASRASDMGNTEAFF.

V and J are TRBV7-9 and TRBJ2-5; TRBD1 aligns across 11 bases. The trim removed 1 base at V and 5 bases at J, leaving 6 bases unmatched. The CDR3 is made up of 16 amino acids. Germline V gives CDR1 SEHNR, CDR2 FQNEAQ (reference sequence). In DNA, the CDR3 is TGTGCCAGCAGCTTAGATGGGACAGGGGGAGAGGAGACCCAGTACTTC. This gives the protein CASSLDGTGGEETQYF.

In nucleotides, the CDR3 is TGTGCCAGCTCATCGGGACAGCTCTACGAGCAGTACTTC. Protein: CASSSGQLYEQYF. The J gene is TRBJ2-7, the V gene TRBV18; TRBD1 matches 7 bases. The CDR3 sequence is 13 residues long. Germline CDR1 is KGHSH and CDR2 is LQKENI. Losses at the gene ends were 5 bases for V and 3 bases for J; bases not matched to a gene: 4.

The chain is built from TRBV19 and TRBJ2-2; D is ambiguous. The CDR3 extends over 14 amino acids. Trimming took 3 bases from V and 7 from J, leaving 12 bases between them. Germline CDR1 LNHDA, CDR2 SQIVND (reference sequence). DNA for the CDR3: TGTGCCAGTAGTATGTCCCCTTCCGTCGGGGAGCTGTTTTTT. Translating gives CASSMSPSVGELFF.

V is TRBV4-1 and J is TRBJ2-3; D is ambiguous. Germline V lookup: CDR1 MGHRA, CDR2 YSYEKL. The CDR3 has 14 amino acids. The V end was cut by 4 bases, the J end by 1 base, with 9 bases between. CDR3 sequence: CASSPPRGTDTQYF. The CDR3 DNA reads TGCGCCAGCAGCCCACCTAGGGGCACAGATACGCAGTATTTT.

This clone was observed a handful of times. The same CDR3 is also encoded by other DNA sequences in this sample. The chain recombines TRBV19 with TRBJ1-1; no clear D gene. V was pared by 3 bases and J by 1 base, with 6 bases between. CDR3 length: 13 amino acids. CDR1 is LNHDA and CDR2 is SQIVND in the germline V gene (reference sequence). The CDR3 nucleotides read TGTGCCAGTAGTATCTCCCCGAACACTGAAGCTTTCTTT. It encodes CASSISPNTEAFF.